A single sample is the source of the 21 T cell receptor beta chains below, sequenced in a study of T cells in Graves' hyperthyroidism and ophthalmopathy. From RNA transcripts, TCR beta CDR3 regions were amplified. TCR CDR3 regions were first amplified by RT-PCR with HTBI primers. A single record per CDR3 protein comes from TCRdb applying MiXCR to the multiplex PCR reads. Of about 640,000 distinct CDR3 sequences listed, more than 12% were seen once; the top ten hold approximately 12%. The sample comprised blood. The origin of the receptors is a woman aged 50 to 60 with Graves' ophthalmopathy.

This clonotype was detected ten times or more. The J gene is TRBJ2-7, the V gene TRBV4-1; 9 bases agree with TRBD1. The CDR3 loop spans 15 amino acids. Trimming removed 1 base from V and 5 bases from J; junction bases left unmatched: 6. CDR1 and CDR2 from the germline V gene are MGHRA and YSYEKL. CDR3 amino acids: CASSQVDRGYDEQYF. The CDR3 region has the DNA TGCGCCAGCAGCCAAGTCGACAGGGGGTACGACGAGCAGTACTTC.

This clonotype was seen many times. This chain uses TRBV28 with TRBJ2-7; perhaps TRBD1 as D (5 bases). CDR3 length: 12 amino acids. CDR1 is MDHEN, CDR2 SYDVKM, per germline. CDR3: CASRTNSYEQYF. The CDR3 DNA reads TGTGCGAGTCGGACAAATTCCTACGAGCAGTACTTC.

The sample holds many counts of this clonotype. The chain recombines TRBV30 with TRBJ1-1, with no clear D. Germline lookup yields CDR1 GTSNPN and CDR2 SVGIG (reference sequence). There are 11 residues in the CDR3. With 4 bases removed from V and 0 bases from J, the gap between germline ends came to 3 bases. CDR3 region: CAWTLNTEAFF. The CDR3 DNA reads TGTGCCTGGACCTTGAACACTGAAGCTTTCTTT.

The chain is built from TRBV10-2 and TRBJ2-3; D ambiguous. Trimming stripped 0 bases from V and 8 bases from J, with 9 bases between. CDR1 WSHSY and CDR2 SAAADI come from the germline V gene. This CDR3 is 13 amino acids long. CDR3 bases: TGCGCCAGCAGTGAGTCGTGGTGGGGTACGCAGTATTTT. It encodes CASSESWWGTQYF.

V is TRBV27 and J is TRBJ2-1; 8 nucleotides match TRBD2. The germline V gene encodes CDR1 MNHEY and CDR2 SMNVEV (reference sequence). The CDR3 totals 13 residues. V shed 2 bases, J shed 15 bases, and the junction held 9 bases outside the gene matches. CDR3 in amino acids: CASSLESGTSLFF. Written as DNA, the CDR3 is TGTGCCAGCAGTTTAGAGTCCGGGACTAGTTTGTTCTTC.

This clonotype appeared many times. This chain joins TRBV7-9 and TRBJ1-4; TRBD1 is a possible D gene (6 bases). The CDR3 consists of 15 residues. V lost 1 base to trimming and J lost 0 bases, with 6 bases between them. Germline V lookup: CDR1 SEHNR, CDR2 FQNEAQ (reference sequence). CDR3 DNA: TGTGCCAGCAGCTTAGAGGGGGCAACTAATGAAAAACTGTTTTTT. It yields the protein CASSLEGATNEKLFF. The full variable domain, with the rest looked up from reference TRBV7-9 and TRBJ1-4, is DTGVSQNPRHKITKRGQNVTFRCDPISEHNRLYWYRQTLGQGPEFLTYFQNEAQLEKSRLLSDRFSAERPKGSFSTLEIQRTEQGDSAMYLCASSLEGATNEKLFFGSGTQLSVL.

At least ten counts were recorded for this clonotype. The chain recombines TRBV2 with TRBJ2-5; no definite D call. Germline CDR1 reads SNHLY; CDR2 reads FYNNEI. Trimming took off 0 bases at V and 0 bases at J, with 5 bases between the two ends. The CDR3 runs to 14 residues. DNA for the CDR3: TGTGCCAGCAGTGAAGCTCGGTACCAAGAGACCCAGTACTTC. Translated, it gives CASSEARYQETQYF.

V is TRBV3-1 and J is TRBJ2-5; D is possibly TRBD1 (5 bases). Per germline, CDR1 LGHDT and CDR2 YNNKEL (reference sequence). V gave up 4 bases and J gave up 13 bases, with 16 bases separating them. The CDR3 is 12 residues long. The CDR3 DNA reads TGTGCCAGCAGCCCCTCCAGGGAAGTGGTGTACTTC. This translates into CASSPSREVVYF.

This clonotype was seen repeatedly, ten times or more. CDR3 residues: CASSYEGAGEAFF. The CDR3 nucleotides are TGTGCCAGCAGTTACGAGGGGGCAGGCGAAGCTTTCTTT. The chain recombines TRBV6-5 with TRBJ1-1; 7 bases map to TRBD1. Germline loops: CDR1 MNHEY, CDR2 SVGAGI. V lost 2 bases, J lost 8 bases, and 5 bases stayed unmatched. The CDR3 runs 13 residues.

This clonotype was seen a few times. This chain connects TRBV18 to TRBJ2-1; 11 nucleotides match TRBD2. V lost 1 base to trimming and J lost 7 bases; unmatched junction nucleotides: 12. Germline V gene sequence: CDR1 KGHSH, CDR2 LQKENI. This CDR3 region has 18 residues. This chain's CDR3 is CASSPRWVTGTSGNEQFF. CDR3 DNA: TGTGCCAGCTCACCACGGTGGGTTACCGGGACTAGCGGAAATGAGCAGTTCTTC.

V is TRBV30 and J is TRBJ2-2; D gene uncertain. Trimming took off 1 base at V and 5 bases at J, with 8 bases between the two ends. The length of the CDR3 is 13 residues. Germline CDR1 GTSNPN, CDR2 SVGIG (reference sequence). In nucleotides, the CDR3 is TGTGCCTGGAGTGCCTCCGGGACCGGGGAGCTGTTTTTT. As protein: CAWSASGTGELFF.

The chain recombines TRBV2 with TRBJ2-2; 9 positions match TRBD2. The ends lost 6 bases at V and 6 bases at J; junction bases unmatched: 11. This CDR3 has 16 residues. Germline lookup yields CDR1 SNHLY and CDR2 FYNNEI. The CDR3 nucleotides read TGTGCCAGCAGGTTCGGTCTAGCGGGAATGGCCGGGGAGCTGTTTTTT. Its protein is CASRFGLAGMAGELFF.

Comment on this clonotype: This clone may be a read error of a much larger clone one base away. CDR3 residues: CAIGPSSYNKQFF. Here the CDR3 DNA reads TGTGCCATTGGACCAAGCTCCTACAATAAGCAGTTCTTC. The rearrangement joins TRBV10-3 to TRBJ2-1; no clear D. This CDR3 is built from 13 residues. Germline CDR1 is ENHRY and CDR2 is SYGVKD.

This clonotype was detected ten times or more. This sequence joins TRBV6-6 and TRBJ1-5; 7 nucleotides agree with TRBD1. The V gene end was trimmed by 0 bases and the J gene end by 1 base; junction bases not matched to a gene: 6. The CDR3 covers 17 residues. Germline CDR1 MNHNY, CDR2 SVGAGI (reference sequence). The CDR3 region is CASSYSRARGSNQPQHF. The DNA of the CDR3 is TGTGCCAGCAGTTACTCCAGGGCCAGGGGGAGCAATCAGCCCCAGCATTTT.

This clonotype came up many times. V is TRBV20-1 and J is TRBJ1-2; 9 bases are shared with TRBD1. From germline, CDR1 is DFQATT and CDR2 SNEGSKA (reference sequence). The CDR3 is 14 residues long. The V segment lost 1 base and the J segment 8 bases; nucleotides outside the gene matches: 8. The CDR3 spells CSARAPGQGKGYTF. CDR3 nucleotide sequence: TGCAGTGCTAGAGCCCCGGGACAGGGAAAAGGCTACACCTTC.

This clonotype has at least ten counts. The chain is built from TRBV4-1 and TRBJ1-5; D gene ambiguous. This CDR3 comprises 15 residues. Germline V gene sequence: CDR1 MGHRA, CDR2 YSYEKL. V was cut by 0 bases and J by 0 bases, with 6 bases left in between. CDR3 in DNA: TGCGCCAGCAGCCAAGATTTACGTAGCAATCAGCCCCAGCATTTT. It translates to CASSQDLRSNQPQHF.

This clonotype was counted many times. The genes are TRBV2 and TRBJ2-1, with D possibly being TRBD2 (6 bases). The CDR3 covers 13 residues. Trimming cost V 6 bases and J 10 bases, with 16 bases left between them. The V gene's germline CDR1 is SNHLY and CDR2 FYNNEI. The CDR3 is CASSEGLLIEQFF. CDR3 DNA sequence: TGTGCCAGCAGCGAGGGACTCCTCATCGAGCAGTTCTTC. Full variable domain (missing parts from reference TRBV2 and TRBJ2-1): EPEVTQTPSHQVTQMGQEVILRCVPISNHLYFYWYRQILGQKVEFLVSFYNNEISEKSEIFDDQFSVERPDGSNFTLKIRSTKLEDSAMYFCASSEGLLIEQFFGPGTRLTVL.

There are a few counts of this clonotype. This chain uses TRBV5-6 with TRBJ1-5, with TRBD1 identical over 7 bases. The V and J ends lost 3 bases and 4 bases, in that order; junction bases with no gene match: 4. Germline V CDR1 and CDR2: SGHDT, YYEEEE. The CDR3 extends over 14 amino acids. The CDR3 DNA follows: TGTGCCAGCAGCTCGGGACAGAGGAATCAGCCCCAGCATTTT. This encodes CASSSGQRNQPQHF.

The sample holds a few counts of this clonotype. The chain is built from TRBV7-6 and TRBJ2-1; the match to TRBD2 covers 10 bases. The V gene end was trimmed by 5 bases and the J gene end by 9 bases; junction bases not matched to a gene: 7. Germline CDR1 and CDR2: SGHVS and FNYEAQ. The CDR3 is 14 amino acids. The CDR3 loop is CASSSLAGDVEQFF. The CDR3 nucleotides are TGTGCCAGCAGCAGTCTAGCGGGAGACGTTGAGCAGTTCTTC. Supplemented by reference TRBV7-6 and TRBJ2-1, the full variable domain reads GAGVSQSPRYKVTKRGQDVALRCDPISGHVSLYWYRQALGQGPEFLTYFNYEAQQDKSGLPNDRFSAERPEGSISTLTIQRTEQRDSAMYRCASSSLAGDVEQFFGPGTRLTVL.

This clonotype appeared many times. V usage is TRBV7-2 and J usage is TRBJ2-5, with TRBD1 matching 10 bases. Trimming at V came to 1 base and at J to 7 bases, leaving 6 bases not matched to a gene. Germline V gene data show CDR1 as SGHTA and CDR2 as FQGNSA. The CDR3 is made up of 15 amino acids. This CDR3 is CASSLGDRGFGTQYF. In nucleotides, the CDR3 is TGTGCCAGCAGCTTAGGGGACAGGGGATTTGGGACCCAGTACTTC.

This clonotype occurred many times. The rearrangement uses TRBV18 and TRBJ2-1, with a possible D match to TRBD2 (5 bases). The ends were cut back, 2 bases at V and 5 bases at J, with 13 bases in the middle. There are 15 residues in the CDR3. CDR1 is KGHSH, CDR2 LQKENI, per germline. CDR3 coding DNA: TGTGCCAGCTCACCAACCAGCGGCGTAGACAATGAGCAGTTCTTC. Residues: CASSPTSGVDNEQFF.